These 15 T cell receptor beta chains share one sample of origin, sequenced in a study of blood T cell repertoires in COVID-19. TCRdb's copy holds only in-frame clones and misses some; the assay was immunoSEQ multiplex PCR. The sample holds over 30,000 clones, 65% to 90% seen once. Sequenced sample: peripheral blood. Every receptor here comes from an older woman with active COVID-19.

The chain links TRBV28 to TRBJ1-5, with TRBD1 matching over 8 bases. V shed 8 bases and J 6 bases; nucleotides not matched to a gene: 9. Germline V lookup: CDR1 MDHEN, CDR2 SYDVKM. The CDR3 covers 14 residues. The CDR3 sequence: CASRKQGASQPQHF. As DNA, the CDR3 is TGTGCCAGCCGTAAGCAGGGGGCTAGTCAGCCCCAGCATTTT.

J is TRBJ1-1 and V is TRBV11-2; 8 bases fit TRBD1. Germline values: CDR1 SGHAT, CDR2 FQNNGV. V was pared by 1 base and J by 5 bases, with 3 bases of the junction left unmatched. The CDR3 loop spans 14 amino acids. The chain's CDR3 is CASSLGQGSTEAFF. The CDR3 bases are TGTGCCAGCAGCTTAGGACAGGGGTCGACTGAAGCTTTCTTT.

The rearrangement joins TRBV28 to TRBJ2-2, with D unresolved. Germline assignment: CDR1 MDHEN and CDR2 SYDVKM. CDR3 length equals 15 residues. The ends were cut back, 3 bases at V and 5 bases at J, with 13 bases in the middle. CDR3 loop: CASSFFQRITGELFF. CDR3 coding DNA: TGTGCCAGCAGTTTCTTCCAGCGAATAACCGGGGAGCTGTTTTTT.

The chain links TRBV18 to TRBJ1-5; the D gene is possibly TRBD1 (6 bases). Germline V CDR1 and CDR2: KGHSH, LQKENI. The V end lost 1 base, the J end lost 7 bases, and 14 bases lay between the germline ends. The CDR3 is 15 amino acids. CDR3 coding DNA: TGTGCCAGCTCACCACGCGTGGGGGCGGACCAGCCCCAGCATTTT. Translated, it gives CASSPRVGADQPQHF.

J is TRBJ2-1 and V is TRBV3-1 (or the pseudogene TRBV3-2); TRBD1 matches 8 bases. From germline, CDR1 is LGHDT and CDR2 YNNKEL (reference sequence). Unmatched junction bases numbered 13, after V lost 0 bases and J lost 6 bases. The CDR3 has 18 amino acids. The CDR3 DNA sequence: TGTGCCAGCAGCCAAGAAACTAGGACAGGGAGAATGTTCAATGAGCAGTTCTTC. Its translation: CASSQETRTGRMFNEQFF.

The chain has TRBV5-4 and TRBJ2-3; 9 bases fit TRBD2. Germline CDR1 SGHNT, CDR2 YYREEE (reference sequence). Trimming cost V 4 bases and J 0 bases; bases outside gene matches: 6. The CDR3 spans 16 residues. As DNA, the CDR3 is TGTGCCAGCAGCCAAGGACTAGCGCTTAGCACAGATACGCAGTATTTT. Translation: CASSQGLALSTDTQYF.

The chain joins TRBV9 to TRBJ2-3, with 8 nucleotides matching TRBD2. CDR3 length equals 16 residues. Germline CDR1 is SGDLS and CDR2 is YYNGEE. Losses at the gene ends were 0 bases for V and 6 bases for J; bases not matched to a gene: 9. DNA of the CDR3: TGTGCCAGCAGCGTAGTTGGAGCGGGGGTGGCGGATACGCAGTATTTT. It specifies CASSVVGAGVADTQYF. The full variable domain, with the rest looked up from reference TRBV9 and TRBJ2-3, is DSGVTQTPKHLITATGQRVTLRCSPRSGDLSVYWYQQSLDQGLQFLIQYYNGEERAKGNILERFSAQQFPDLHSELNLSSLELGDSALYFCASSVVGAGVADTQYFGPGTRLTVL.

The chain combines TRBV21-1 with TRBJ1-6. TRBV21-1 represents a pseudogene. The CDR3 spans 16 residues. DNA of the CDR3: TGTGCCAGCAGCAACGGGGGGGACGGATGGGATTCACCCCTCCACTTT. Its protein is CASSNGGDGWDSPLHF.

The DNA of the CDR3 is TGTGCCAGCAACGGTCTCGCGGGAGGGCCTTATGAGCAGTTCTTC. Translating gives CASNGLAGGPYEQFF. This chain connects TRBV2 to TRBJ2-1; TRBD2 matches 9 bases. The CDR3 is made up of 15 amino acids. The junction had 12 bases not matched to a gene; V was cut back by 7 bases and J by 8 bases. Looked up from germline, CDR1 is SNHLY and CDR2 is FYNNEI. Full variable domain (missing parts from reference TRBV2 and TRBJ2-1): EPEVTQTPSHQVTQMGQEVILRCVPISNHLYFYWYRQILGQKVEFLVSFYNNEISEKSEIFDDQFSVERPDGSNFTLKIRSTKLEDSAMYFCASNGLAGGPYEQFFGPGTRLTVL.

The V call is TRBV21-1, the J call TRBJ1-1; the table's D gene call, TRBD1, was not cross checked with the DNA. TRBV21-1 is classified as a pseudogene. This CDR3 is built from 16 residues. The CDR3 sequence: CASSRDRGAMNTEAFF. In DNA, the CDR3 is TGTGCCAGCAGCAGAGACAGGGGCGCCATGAACACTGAAGCTTTCTTT.

The chain combines TRBV30 with TRBJ2-3; D is unclear. Germline V lookup: CDR1 GTSNPN, CDR2 SVGIG (reference sequence). CDR3 size: 14 residues. Trimming took 1 base from V and 6 from J, leaving 14 bases between them. This CDR3 is CAWSGQIRMDTQYF. In DNA, the CDR3 is TGTGCCTGGAGTGGGCAGATCAGGATGGATACGCAGTATTTT.

The rearrangement joins TRBV24-1 to TRBJ2-3; D perhaps matches TRBD1 (6 bases). Trimming left V 2 bases short and J 5 bases short, with 19 bases between. CDR3 length: 17 amino acids. The V gene's germline CDR1 is KGHDR and CDR2 SFDVKD. The CDR3 region has the DNA TGTGCCACCAGTGATTCAGGGGCCAGGGGATTTGGAGATACGCAGTATTTT. Residues: CATSDSGARGFGDTQYF.

This sequence joins TRBV5-1 and TRBJ1-1; 10 bases line up with TRBD1. Per germline, CDR1 SGHRS and CDR2 YFSETQ. J lost 6 bases, V lost 1 base, and 6 bases had no gene match. There are 15 residues in the CDR3. This CDR3 is CASSLQRQGASEAFF. As DNA, the CDR3 is TGCGCCAGCAGCTTGCAGAGACAGGGGGCCTCTGAAGCTTTCTTT.

The table lists this clone with a count of one. This chain joins TRBV7-9 and TRBJ2-1, with a possible D match to TRBD2 (6 bases). The CDR3 runs 18 residues. V was cut by 1 base and J by 1 base, with 17 bases left in between. From germline, CDR1 is SEHNR and CDR2 FQNEAQ (reference sequence). The DNA of the CDR3 is TGTGCCAGCAGCTTAGTGGTGGGGACTTCTTTTTCCTACAATGAGCAGTTCTTC. Its translation: CASSLVVGTSFSYNEQFF.

This chain links TRBV5-5 with TRBJ2-7, with D perhaps matching TRBD2 (6 bases). The germline V gene has CDR1 SGHKS and CDR2 YYEKEE (reference sequence). The CDR3 contains 15 residues. V lost 5 bases, J lost 4 bases, and 19 bases lay in between. The CDR3 sequence: CASRYRQLGTYEQYF. DNA for the CDR3: TGTGCCAGCAGGTATAGACAGCTTGGGACTTACGAGCAGTACTTC.